Each of the 17 T cell receptor beta chains below was sequenced from the same sample in a study of CD8+CD57+ T cells in acquired aplastic anemia. Genomic DNA was employed as the template in profiling TCR beta VDJ and CDR3. Each CDR3 protein is one row after TCRdb ran MiXCR on the reads. The sample consists of around 430,000 distinct CDR3 sequences, over 25% of them appearing once. Whoever was chosen for sequencing had shown CD8+CD57+ cell expansion by flow cytometry. Sequencing input: sorted CD4+, CD8+, or CD8+CD57+ T cells (not recorded which) from PBMCs. Receptor source: a human donor with aplastic anemia.

This clonotype was found many times. The chain uses TRBV9 and TRBJ2-5, with a possible D match to TRBD2 (6 bases). This CDR3 is built from 15 residues. Trimming cost V 3 bases and J 5 bases, with 17 bases left between them. CDR1 is SGDLS, CDR2 YYNGEE, per germline. The CDR3 bases are TGTGCCAGCAGCGAGGGGACTCACCCTGGGGAGACCCAGTACTTC. Protein: CASSEGTHPGETQYF.

This clonotype was detected many times. The rearrangement joins TRBV7-2 to TRBJ1-3; D not certain. Deletions cut 5 bases from V and 4 bases from J, with 3 bases between. The CDR3 has 11 residues. CDR1 is SGHTA, CDR2 FQGNSA, per germline. CDR3 amino acids: CASSTGNTIYF. CDR3 in DNA: TGTGCCAGCAGCACGGGAAACACCATATATTTT.

The J gene is TRBJ2-7, the V gene TRBV7-2; tentative D call: TRBD2 (5 bases). Germline values: CDR1 SGHTA, CDR2 FQGNSA. The length of the CDR3 is 13 residues. Trimming took 6 bases from V and 2 from J, leaving 11 bases between them. CDR3 region: CASSFTGTYEQYF. In nucleotides, the CDR3 is TGTGCCAGCAGTTTTACCGGGACCTACGAGCAGTACTTC.

This clonotype has just a few counts. This chain links TRBV2 with TRBJ2-4, with 7 bases aligning to TRBD1. The V gene end was trimmed by 5 bases and the J gene end by 6 bases; junction bases not matched to a gene: 7. Germline-derived CDR1 and CDR2 are SNHLY and FYNNEI. This CDR3 has 14 residues. The DNA for the CDR3 is TGTGCCAGCAGTCAACAGGGGAATAGAAACATTCAGTACTTC. It specifies CASSQQGNRNIQYF.

This clonotype has just one count. The rearrangement joins TRBV20-1 to TRBJ1-6; 7 nucleotides line up with TRBD1. Germline V lookup: CDR1 DFQATT, CDR2 SNEGSKA (reference sequence). The V gene end was trimmed by 3 bases and the J gene end by 7 bases; junction bases not matched to a gene: 12. This CDR3 is 16 amino acids long. The CDR3 here is CSARGTEPAINSPLHF. CDR3 DNA sequence: TGCAGTGCTAGGGGGACAGAACCAGCTATCAATTCACCCCTCCACTTT.

This clonotype was observed many times. V usage is TRBV7-6 and J usage is TRBJ2-7; weak D call: TRBD1 (7 bases). CDR1 and CDR2 (germline): SGHVS, FNYEAQ. The CDR3 is 16 residues long. V gave up 5 bases and J gave up 2 bases, with 19 bases separating them. CDR3 nucleotide sequence: TGTGCCAGCAGCCGCCAGGGCAGGGGGGTTCCCTACGAGCAGTACTTC. Translating it yields CASSRQGRGVPYEQYF.

This chain connects TRBV20-1 to TRBJ2-7; D tentatively fits TRBD1 or TRBD2 (5 bases each). CDR3 length: 10 amino acids. Germline values: CDR1 DFQATT, CDR2 SNEGSKA (reference sequence). Trimming removed 5 bases at V and 6 bases at J, with 8 bases between. The CDR3 bases are TGCAGTGCTGGGGGTCGCGAGCAGTACTTC. Protein product: CSAGGREQYF.

This clonotype has at least ten counts. This chain joins TRBV19 and TRBJ1-6, with TRBD1 matching over 9 bases. The CDR3 is 16 amino acids. Germline loops: CDR1 LNHDA, CDR2 SQIVND (reference sequence). V gave up 6 bases and J gave up 7 bases; unmatched junction bases: 10. CDR3 amino acids: CASRVGWTGENSPLHF. CDR3 bases: TGTGCCAGTAGGGTCGGGTGGACAGGGGAGAATTCACCCCTCCACTTT.

J is TRBJ2-7 and V is TRBV6-5, with TRBD2 matching 10 bases. The CDR3 covers 15 residues. With V trimmed by 0 bases and J by 4 bases, 3 bases remained unmatched. The germline gives CDR1 MNHEY, CDR2 SVGAGI. CDR3 sequence reads: CASSYSSSGRYEQYF. DNA of the CDR3: TGTGCCAGCAGTTACTCGTCTAGCGGGAGATACGAGCAGTACTTC.

This clonotype was counted many times. V is TRBV20-1 and J is TRBJ1-5, with D tentatively TRBD1 (5 bases). Between the trimmed V and J ends, which lost 3 bases and 3 bases, there was a span of 12 bases. This CDR3 spans 14 amino acids. CDR1 DFQATT and CDR2 SNEGSKA come from the germline V gene (reference sequence). CDR3 coding DNA: TGCAGTGCTAGTTTGAGGGGTAACAATCAGCCCCAGCATTTT. This translates into CSASLRGNNQPQHF.

The rearrangement joins TRBV4-2 to TRBJ2-1; the match to TRBD1 covers 8 bases. CDR3 length: 16 residues. The germline CDR1 and CDR2 sequences are LGHNA and YNFKEQ. The junction had 11 bases not matched to a gene; V was cut back by 4 bases and J by 6 bases. CDR3: CASSRWGQGAANEQFF. Here the CDR3 DNA reads TGTGCCAGCAGCCGATGGGGGCAGGGGGCGGCCAATGAGCAGTTCTTC.

V and J are TRBV2 and TRBJ2-7; 8 bases are a match to TRBD1. Germline CDR1 SNHLY, CDR2 FYNNEI. The CDR3 consists of 15 residues. V lost 7 bases to trimming and J lost 5 bases; unmatched junction nucleotides: 13. The CDR3, as DNA: TGTGCCAGCACCGGAATAGGGGGACAGGTCCACGAGCAGTACTTC. Amino acids: CASTGIGGQVHEQYF.

The V call is TRBV15, the J call TRBJ2-1; TRBD2 matches 9 bases. After removal of 10 bases from V and 10 bases from J, the junction contained 8 bases not matched to a gene. The CDR3 covers 12 residues. Germline lookup yields CDR1 LNHNV and CDR2 YYDKDF (reference sequence). Here the CDR3 DNA reads TGTGCCAGCGGGACTAGCCGGGGCGAGCAGTTCTTC. This codes for CASGTSRGEQFF.

The gene calls are TRBV9 and TRBJ2-7; D may be TRBD1 (6 bases). CDR1 is SGDLS, CDR2 YYNGEE, per germline. Trimming took off 2 bases at V and 2 bases at J, with 11 bases between the two ends. This CDR3 region has 14 residues. Written as DNA, the CDR3 is TGTGCCAGCAGCGTTTCAGGGGCCGCCTACGAGCAGTACTTC. Protein: CASSVSGAAYEQYF.

The gene calls are TRBV29-1 and TRBJ1-1, with 11 bases aligning to TRBD1. Looked up from germline, CDR1 is SQVTM and CDR2 is ANQGSEA. CDR3 size: 13 residues. V was pared by 7 bases and J by 5 bases, with 6 bases of the junction left unmatched. Here the CDR3 reads CSGTGGVGTEAFF. In nucleotides, the CDR3 is TGCAGCGGGACAGGGGGCGTAGGGACTGAAGCTTTCTTT.

This clonotype was detected only once. Given a much more abundant clone one base away, this may be a read error. The chain uses TRBV19 and TRBJ2-5; the match to TRBD2 covers 13 bases. The CDR3 length is 15 residues. Germline V lookup: CDR1 LNHDA, CDR2 SQIVND (reference sequence). The CDR3 nucleotides read TGTGCCAGTAGCCCTGGACTAGCGGGAGAAGAGACCCGGTACTTC. Its translation: CASSPGLAGEETRYF.

As to this clonotype: At one boundary the junction diverges from the germline segment, which might be a read error. V usage is TRBV10-3 and J usage is TRBJ2-5; D is uncertain. The V gene's germline CDR1 is ENHRY and CDR2 SYGVKD. The CDR3 spans 13 residues. Here the CDR3 reads CAISESTEESQYF. CDR3 nucleotide sequence: TGTGCTATCAGTGAGTCAACGGAAGAGAGCCAGTACTTC.